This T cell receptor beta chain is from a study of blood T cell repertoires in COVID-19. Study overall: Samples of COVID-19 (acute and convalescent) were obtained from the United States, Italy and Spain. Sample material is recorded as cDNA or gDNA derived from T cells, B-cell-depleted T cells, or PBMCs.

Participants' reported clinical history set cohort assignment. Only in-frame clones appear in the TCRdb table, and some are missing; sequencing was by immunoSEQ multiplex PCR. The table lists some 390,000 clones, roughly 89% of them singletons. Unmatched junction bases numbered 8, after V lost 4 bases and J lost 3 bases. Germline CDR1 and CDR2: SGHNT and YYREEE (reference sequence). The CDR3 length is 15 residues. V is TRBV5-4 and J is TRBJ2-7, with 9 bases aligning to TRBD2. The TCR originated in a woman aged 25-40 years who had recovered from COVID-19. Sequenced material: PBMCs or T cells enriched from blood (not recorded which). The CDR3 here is CASSGGRTSVYEQYF. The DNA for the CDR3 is TGTGCCAGCAGCGGGGGTAGGACTAGCGTCTACGAGCAGTACTTC.